This T cell receptor (beta chain) derives from a study of OX40 agonist ivuxolimab in advanced cancers. CDR1 is SGHVS and CDR2 is FNYEAQ in the germline V gene. V dropped 5 bases and J dropped 2; count of bases not matched to a gene: 7. This CDR3 comprises 15 residues. Only in-frame clones appear in the TCRdb table, and some are missing; sequencing was by immunoSEQ multiplex PCR. The table has 50,000 to 70,000 clones, 87% seen once. On this clone itself: Antigen: not known.

Study-wide findings and caveats: Partial responders treated at 0.1-3.0 mg/kg exhibited clonal expansion among the lowest measured.

The sample consisted of CD4+ or CD8+ T cells sorted from blood, taken in a trial of the OX40 agonist ivuxolimab. The chain couples TRBV7-6 to TRBJ2-3; 7 positions agree with TRBD2. The receptor was derived from an adult with an advanced solid tumor such as melanoma, head and neck, liver or kidney cancer. This chain's CDR3 is CASSQRTSPTDTQYF. DNA of the CDR3: TGTGCCAGCAGCCAGCGGACTAGTCCCACAGATACGCAGTATTTT.